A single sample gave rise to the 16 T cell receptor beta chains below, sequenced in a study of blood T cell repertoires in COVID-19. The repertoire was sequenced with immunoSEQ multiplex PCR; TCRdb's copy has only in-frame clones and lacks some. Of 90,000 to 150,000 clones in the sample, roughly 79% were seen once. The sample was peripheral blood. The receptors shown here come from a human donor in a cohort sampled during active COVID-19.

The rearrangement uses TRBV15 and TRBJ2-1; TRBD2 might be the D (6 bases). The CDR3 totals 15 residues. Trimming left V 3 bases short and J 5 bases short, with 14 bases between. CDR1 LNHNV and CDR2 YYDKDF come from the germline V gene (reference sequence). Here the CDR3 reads CATSRAGLGNNEQFF. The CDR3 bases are TGTGCCACCAGCAGGGCGGGACTGGGGAACAATGAGCAGTTCTTC.

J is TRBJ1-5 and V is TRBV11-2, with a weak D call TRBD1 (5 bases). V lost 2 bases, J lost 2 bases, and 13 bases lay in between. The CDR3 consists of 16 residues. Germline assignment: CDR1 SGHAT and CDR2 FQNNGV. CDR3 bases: TGTGCCAGCAGCTTAACCGGGGGGGATGGCAATCAGCCCCAGCATTTT. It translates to CASSLTGGDGNQPQHF. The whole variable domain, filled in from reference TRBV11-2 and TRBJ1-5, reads EAGVAQSPRYKIIEKRQSVAFWCNPISGHATLYWYQQILGQGPKLLIQFQNNGVVDDSQLPKDRFSAERLKGVDSTLKIQPAKLEDSAVYLCASSLTGGDGNQPQHFGDGTRLSIL.

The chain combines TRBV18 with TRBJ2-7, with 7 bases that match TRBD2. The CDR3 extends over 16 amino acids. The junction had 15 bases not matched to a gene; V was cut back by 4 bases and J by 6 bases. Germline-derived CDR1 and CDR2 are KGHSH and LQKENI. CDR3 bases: TGTGCCAGCTCACGAGGGGACTACACAGCGGGTCGCGAGCAGTACTTC. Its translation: CASSRGDYTAGREQYF. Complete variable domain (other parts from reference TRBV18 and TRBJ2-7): NAGVMQNPRHLVRRRGQEARLRCSPMKGHSHVYWYRQLPEEGLKFMVYLQKENIIDESGMPKERFSAEFPKEGPSILRIQQVVRGDSAAYFCASSRGDYTAGREQYFGPGTRLTVT.

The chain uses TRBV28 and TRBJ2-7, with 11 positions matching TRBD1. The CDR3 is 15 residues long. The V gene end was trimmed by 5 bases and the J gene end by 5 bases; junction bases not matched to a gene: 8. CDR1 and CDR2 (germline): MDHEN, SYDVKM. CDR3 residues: CASSPTGTGGDEQYF. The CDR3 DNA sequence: TGTGCCAGCAGTCCTACCGGGACAGGGGGGGACGAGCAGTACTTC.

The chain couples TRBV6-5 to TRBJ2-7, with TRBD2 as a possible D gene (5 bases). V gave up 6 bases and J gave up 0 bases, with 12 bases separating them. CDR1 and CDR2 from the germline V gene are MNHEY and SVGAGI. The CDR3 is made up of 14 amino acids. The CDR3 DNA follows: TGTGCCAGCAGGACAACTAGGAGCTCCTACGAGCAGTACTTC. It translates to CASRTTRSSYEQYF.

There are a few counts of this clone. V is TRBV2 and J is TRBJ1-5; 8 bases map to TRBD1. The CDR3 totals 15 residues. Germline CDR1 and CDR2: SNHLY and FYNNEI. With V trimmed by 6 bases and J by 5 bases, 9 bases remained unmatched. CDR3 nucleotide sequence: TGTGCCAGCAGCAAAAGGACAGGGAAGGATCAGCCCCAGCATTTT. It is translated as CASSKRTGKDQPQHF.

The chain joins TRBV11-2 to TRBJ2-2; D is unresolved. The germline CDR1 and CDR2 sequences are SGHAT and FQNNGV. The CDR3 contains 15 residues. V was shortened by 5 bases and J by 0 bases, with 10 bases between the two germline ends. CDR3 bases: TGTGCCAGCAGCCCTTGGCAGGCGAACACCGGGGAGCTGTTTTTT. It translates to CASSPWQANTGELFF.

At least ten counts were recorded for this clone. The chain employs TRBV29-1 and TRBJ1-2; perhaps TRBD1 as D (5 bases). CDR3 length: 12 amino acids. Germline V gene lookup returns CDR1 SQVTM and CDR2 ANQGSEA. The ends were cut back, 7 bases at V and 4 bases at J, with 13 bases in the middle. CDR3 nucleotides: TGCAGCGCAGCAGACAGTATCTATGGCTACACCTTC. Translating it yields CSAADSIYGYTF.

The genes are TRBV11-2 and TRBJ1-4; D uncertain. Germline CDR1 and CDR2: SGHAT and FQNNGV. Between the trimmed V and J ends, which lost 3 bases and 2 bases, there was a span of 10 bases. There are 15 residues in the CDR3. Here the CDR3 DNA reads TGTGCCAGCAGCTTTTTGTCGAGGACTAATGAAAAACTGTTTTTT. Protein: CASSFLSRTNEKLFF.

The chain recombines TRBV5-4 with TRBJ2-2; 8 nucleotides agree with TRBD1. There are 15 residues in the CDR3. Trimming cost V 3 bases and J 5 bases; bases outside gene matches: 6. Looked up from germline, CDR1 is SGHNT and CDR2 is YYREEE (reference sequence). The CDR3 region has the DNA TGTGCCAGCAGCTCGGACAGGGTGACGACCGGGGAGCTGTTTTTT. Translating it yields CASSSDRVTTGELFF.

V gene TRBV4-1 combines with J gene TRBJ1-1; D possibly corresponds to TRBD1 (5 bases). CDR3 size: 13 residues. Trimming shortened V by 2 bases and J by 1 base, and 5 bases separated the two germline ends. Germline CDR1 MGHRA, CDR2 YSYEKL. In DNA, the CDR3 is TGCGCCAGCAGCCAAACAGGGAACACTGAAGCTTTCTTT. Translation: CASSQTGNTEAFF.

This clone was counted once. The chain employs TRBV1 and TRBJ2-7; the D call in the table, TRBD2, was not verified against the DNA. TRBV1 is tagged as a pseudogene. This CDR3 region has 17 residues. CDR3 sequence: CTSSQEGTSVSDTEQYF. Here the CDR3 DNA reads TGCACCAGCAGCCAAGAAGGGACTAGCGTGAGCGATACTGAGCAGTACTTC.

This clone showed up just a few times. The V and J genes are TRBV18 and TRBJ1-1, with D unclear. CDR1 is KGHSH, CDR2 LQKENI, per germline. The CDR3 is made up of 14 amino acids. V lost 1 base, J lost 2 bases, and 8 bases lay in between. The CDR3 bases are TGTGCCAGCTCACCACGCTCGGTCAACACTGAAGCTTTCTTT. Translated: CASSPRSVNTEAFF.

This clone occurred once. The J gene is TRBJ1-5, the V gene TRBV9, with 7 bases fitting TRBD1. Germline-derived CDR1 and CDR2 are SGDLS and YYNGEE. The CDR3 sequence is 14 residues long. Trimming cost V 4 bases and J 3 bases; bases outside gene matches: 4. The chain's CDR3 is CASSPTGDNQPQHF. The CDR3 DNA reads TGTGCCAGCAGCCCTACAGGGGACAATCAGCCCCAGCATTTT.

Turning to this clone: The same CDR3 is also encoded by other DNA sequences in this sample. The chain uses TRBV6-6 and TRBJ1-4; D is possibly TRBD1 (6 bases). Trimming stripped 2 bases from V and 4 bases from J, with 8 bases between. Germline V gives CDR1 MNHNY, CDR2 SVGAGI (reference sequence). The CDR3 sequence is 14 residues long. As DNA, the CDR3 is TGTGCCAGCAGTTACAGGGGGGGTAATGAAAAACTGTTTTTT. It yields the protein CASSYRGGNEKLFF.

In DNA, the CDR3 is TGTGCCAGCAGTTCCGGCGGGTTTTGGGAGCAGTACTTC. Translation gives CASSSGGFWEQYF. The J gene is TRBJ2-7, the V gene TRBV6-5; D possibly corresponds to TRBD2 (5 bases). The CDR3 runs 13 residues. V was clipped by 4 bases and J by 7 bases, with 14 bases between them. CDR1 MNHEY and CDR2 SVGAGI come from the germline V gene.